This T cell receptor (beta chain) is from a study of OX40 agonist ivuxolimab in advanced cancers. The length of the CDR3 is 17 residues. Germline-derived CDR1 and CDR2 are LGHNA and YNFKEQ. Trimming removed 1 base from V and 2 bases from J; junction bases left unmatched: 9. Clones were sequenced by immunoSEQ multiplex PCR, and TCRdb holds only the in-frame ones, with some missing. The table records 13,000 or so clones, approximately 78% of them present only once. Baseline was the first blood sampling point, followed by cycle 4 day 1 and cycle 7 day 1. The sequence derives from an adult with an advanced solid tumor such as melanoma, head and neck, liver or kidney cancer. The chain has TRBV4-2 and TRBJ2-7, with TRBD2 identical over 9 bases. Here the sequenced sample was CD4+ or CD8+ T cells sorted from blood, taken in a trial of the OX40 agonist ivuxolimab. This CDR3 is CASSQGLGAGGTYEQYF. The CDR3 DNA reads TGTGCCAGCAGCCAAGGCCTCGGGGCGGGGGGGACCTACGAGCAGTACTTC.